In this sample, the clone carrying this T cell receptor beta chain turned up a few times. Its antigen is not known. This entry comes from a study of read filtering for tumor transcriptome and immune sequencing. Broader study findings: RNA-seq captured clonotypes less deeply and reliably than IR-seq.

This library used 300 to 450 ng RNA and molecular barcoded adaptors spanning alpha/delta and beta/gamma chains. TCRdb reprocessed the reads with MiXCR, giving one entry per CDR3 protein. The profile shows 60,000 or so distinct CDR3 sequences, 15% to 20% of them singletons. V was clipped by 7 bases and J by 8 bases, with 14 bases between them. The length of the CDR3 is 12 residues. The V gene's germline CDR1 is LNHDA and CDR2 SQIVND (reference sequence). The rearrangement uses TRBV19 and TRBJ1-2, with D maybe TRBD1 (5 bases). Specimen: a population of CD138-negative cells sorted from bone marrow. This clonotype originated in a donor over 35 with multiple myeloma. CDR3 DNA sequence: TGTGCCAGTACCCTCGCGGACACCGGCTACACCTTC. Amino acid sequence: CASTLADTGYTF.